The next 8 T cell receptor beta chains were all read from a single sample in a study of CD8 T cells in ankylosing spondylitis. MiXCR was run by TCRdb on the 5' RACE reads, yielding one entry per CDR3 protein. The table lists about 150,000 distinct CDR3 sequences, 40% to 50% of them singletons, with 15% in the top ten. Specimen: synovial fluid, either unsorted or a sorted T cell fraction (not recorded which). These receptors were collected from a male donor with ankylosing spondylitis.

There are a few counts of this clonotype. The CDR3 spells CASSLVRQGWDGYTF. CDR3 bases: TGTGCCAGCAGCTTAGTACGGCAGGGATGGGACGGCTACACCTTC. The chain employs TRBV7-8 and TRBJ1-2, with D possibly matching TRBD1 (5 bases). The CDR3 covers 15 residues. The ends were cut back, 1 base at V and 8 bases at J, with 17 bases in the middle. CDR1 is SGHVS and CDR2 is FQNEAQ in the germline V gene. Filled out from reference TRBV7-8 and TRBJ1-2, the complete variable domain reads GAGVSQSPRYKVAKRGQDVALRCDPISGHVSLFWYQQALGQGPEFLTYFQNEAQLDKSGLPSDRFFAERPEGSVSTLKIQRTQQEDSAVYLCASSLVRQGWDGYTFGSGTRLTVV.

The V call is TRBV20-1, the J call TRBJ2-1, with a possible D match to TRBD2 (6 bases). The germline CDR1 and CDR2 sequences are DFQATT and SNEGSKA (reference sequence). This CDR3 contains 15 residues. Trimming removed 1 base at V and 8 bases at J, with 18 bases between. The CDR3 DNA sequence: TGCAGTGCTAGAGTTTTTTCAGGGAGGATCGATGAGCAGTTCTTC. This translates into CSARVFSGRIDEQFF.

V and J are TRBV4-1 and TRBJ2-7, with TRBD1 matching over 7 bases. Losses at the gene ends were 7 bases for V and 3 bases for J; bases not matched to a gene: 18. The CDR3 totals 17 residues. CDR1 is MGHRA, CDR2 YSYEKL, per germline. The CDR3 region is CASTTRSPGQRDYEQYF. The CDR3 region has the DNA TGCGCCAGCACTACGAGGTCTCCGGGACAGCGAGACTACGAGCAGTACTTC.

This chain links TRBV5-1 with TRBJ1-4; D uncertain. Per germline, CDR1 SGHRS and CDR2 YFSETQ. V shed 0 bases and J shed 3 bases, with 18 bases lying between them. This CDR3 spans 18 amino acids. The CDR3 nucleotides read TGCGCCAGCAGCTTGGGGACGTTTAGTGTTGGCGCTAATGAAAAACTGTTTTTT. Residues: CASSLGTFSVGANEKLFF.

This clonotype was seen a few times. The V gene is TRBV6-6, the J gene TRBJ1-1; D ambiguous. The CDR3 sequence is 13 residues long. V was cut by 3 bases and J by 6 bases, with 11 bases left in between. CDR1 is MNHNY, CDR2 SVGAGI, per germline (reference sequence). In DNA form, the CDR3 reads TGTGCCAGCAGTTATGCAATTTGGTCTGAAGCTTTCTTT. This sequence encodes CASSYAIWSEAFF.

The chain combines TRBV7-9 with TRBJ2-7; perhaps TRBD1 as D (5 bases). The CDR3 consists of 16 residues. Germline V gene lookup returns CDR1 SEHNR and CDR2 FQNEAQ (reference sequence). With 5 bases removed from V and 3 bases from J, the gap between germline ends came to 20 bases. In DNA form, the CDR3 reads TGTGCCAGCAGCCTACCAGTGGGGCCAAGTTACTACGAGCAGTACTTC. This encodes CASSLPVGPSYYEQYF.

This CDR3 is CASSLGGGGYGYTF. CDR3 coding DNA: TGTGCCAGCAGCTTGGGGGGTGGTGGCTATGGCTACACCTTC. This sequence joins TRBV11-2 and TRBJ1-2, with TRBD1 as a possible D gene (5 bases). Germline CDR1 reads SGHAT; CDR2 reads FQNNGV. This CDR3 has 14 amino acids. Trimming shortened V by 3 bases and J by 4 bases, and 12 bases separated the two germline ends.

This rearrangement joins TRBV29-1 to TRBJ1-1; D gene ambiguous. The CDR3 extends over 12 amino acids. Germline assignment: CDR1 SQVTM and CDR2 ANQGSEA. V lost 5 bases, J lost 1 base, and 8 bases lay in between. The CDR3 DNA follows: TGCAGCGTTATGGAGACGAACACTGAAGCTTTCTTT. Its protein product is CSVMETNTEAFF.